Sequencing of this TCR beta chain was carried out in a study of blood T cell repertoires in COVID-19. Study-level background: Italy, Spain and the United States were the sources of the convalescent and acute COVID-19 samples. The cDNA or gDNA used as material had been derived from T cells, B-cell-depleted T cells, or PBMCs.

The CDR3 is 15 residues long. The germline CDR1 and CDR2 sequences are SGHTA and FQGTGA. V trimming: 3 bases; J trimming: 2 bases; junction bases outside the gene matches: 3. As originally analysed: The assay estimated nucleated cells by amplifying reference gene primers. Measured with immunoSEQ multiplex PCR; TCRdb has only the in-frame clones, and not every one. The V and J calls and clone size are taken from that table; D and trimming were inferred from the DNA. The sample holds 95,000 to 120,000 clones, 80% to 90% seen once. The V and J genes are TRBV7-3 and TRBJ2-7; 11 positions match TRBD2. This clonotype was obtained from a man aged 35 to 55 with acute or convalescent COVID-19. The sequenced sample was peripheral blood. CDR3 loop: CASSLLAGGAYEQYF. In nucleotides, the CDR3 is TGTGCCAGCAGCTTGCTAGCGGGGGGCGCCTACGAGCAGTACTTC.